Listed here are 17 T cell receptor beta chains from one sample, sequenced in a study of OX40 agonist ivuxolimab in advanced cancers. The protocol was immunoSEQ multiplex PCR, while the TCRdb copy is restricted to in-frame clones and leaves out a portion. The sample shows around 64,000 clones, about nine tenths of them seen only once. This sample comprised CD4+ or CD8+ T cells sorted from blood, obtained in a trial of the OX40 agonist ivuxolimab. Receptor source: an adult with an advanced solid tumor such as melanoma, head and neck, liver or kidney cancer.

The chain couples TRBV6-5 to TRBJ1-1, with D perhaps TRBD1 (5 bases). Germline-derived CDR1 and CDR2 are MNHEY and SVGAGI. The CDR3 length is 15 residues. Trimming cost V 6 bases and J 5 bases, with 19 bases left between them. The CDR3 spells CASSQQGAQITEAFF. CDR3 bases: TGTGCCAGCAGCCAACAAGGGGCCCAGATAACTGAAGCTTTCTTT.

The chain has TRBV19 and TRBJ1-5; D gene ambiguous. The V gene lost 6 bases and the J gene lost 11 bases, with 17 bases spanning the gap. The germline CDR1 and CDR2 sequences are LNHDA and SQIVND (reference sequence). The CDR3 length is 13 residues. CDR3 sequence reads: CASRRTDHGSQHF. The CDR3 nucleotides read TGTGCCAGTAGAAGGACCGACCATGGGTCCCAGCATTTT.

The J gene is TRBJ1-2, the V gene TRBV7-9, with a weak D call TRBD1 (5 bases). V lost 0 bases and J 3 bases, leaving 14 bases between the germline ends. This CDR3 is built from 16 residues. Germline loops: CDR1 SEHNR, CDR2 FQNEAQ (reference sequence). The chain's CDR3 is CASSLAGEAGHYGYTF. In DNA, the CDR3 is TGTGCCAGCAGCTTAGCGGGGGAGGCAGGGCACTATGGCTACACCTTC.

The chain joins TRBV10-1 to TRBJ1-5; TRBD1 might be the D (5 bases). V lost 9 bases and J 3 bases, leaving 9 bases between the germline ends. The CDR3 covers 12 residues. CDR1 and CDR2 (germline): WNHNN, SYGVQD (reference sequence). The CDR3 sequence: CARGPDNQPQHF. CDR3 bases: TGCGCCAGGGGGCCTGACAATCAGCCCCAGCATTTT.

V and J are TRBV7-8 and TRBJ1-1; D is unclear. The germline gives CDR1 SGHVS, CDR2 FQNEAQ. V was clipped by 5 bases and J by 4 bases, with 14 bases between them. This CDR3 contains 14 residues. The CDR3, as DNA: TGTGCCAGCAGCCCACGGAGGGTAGGCACTGAAGCTTTCTTT. It codes for CASSPRRVGTEAFF.

Written as DNA, the CDR3 is TGTGCCAGCAGCTTACGTTCAGATACGCAGTATTTT. Translating it yields CASSLRSDTQYF. This chain uses TRBV7-9 with TRBJ2-3; D ambiguous. The CDR3 is made up of 12 amino acids. CDR1 SEHNR and CDR2 FQNEAQ come from the germline V gene (reference sequence). V was cut by 2 bases and J by 4 bases, with 4 bases left in between.

CDR3 bases: TGTGCCAGCAGGGATTGGACAGACAGCACCGGGGAGCTGTTTTTT. It codes for CASRDWTDSTGELFF. The V gene is TRBV2, the J gene TRBJ2-2, with a tentative D call TRBD1 (6 bases). V was pared by 6 bases and J by 4 bases, with 15 bases between. Per germline, CDR1 SNHLY and CDR2 FYNNEI. CDR3 length: 15 amino acids.

This chain connects TRBV7-2 to TRBJ2-5; the match to TRBD1 covers 10 bases. Germline values: CDR1 SGHTA, CDR2 FQGNSA. Trimming removed 0 bases from V and 3 bases from J; junction bases left unmatched: 1. The CDR3 is 15 amino acids. In DNA form, the CDR3 reads TGTGCCAGCAGCTTAGCTGGGACAGGGGAAGAGACCCAGTACTTC. Protein product: CASSLAGTGEETQYF.

The genes are TRBV6-5 and TRBJ1-5; D is unresolved. CDR1 is MNHEY and CDR2 is SVGAGI in the germline V gene. The V end was cut by 0 bases, the J end by 7 bases, with 7 bases between. The CDR3 loop spans 13 amino acids. In DNA form, the CDR3 reads TGTGCCAGCAGTTACTCGCCTGGCCAGCCCCAGCATTTT. Translating it yields CASSYSPGQPQHF.

This chain joins TRBV2 and TRBJ1-2; D is perhaps TRBD1 (5 bases). Trimming removed 6 bases at V and 0 bases at J, with 11 bases between. CDR1 is SNHLY, CDR2 FYNNEI, per germline. CDR3 size: 14 residues. CDR3 in amino acids: CASREGSANYGYTF. For the CDR3, the DNA is TGTGCCAGCAGGGAGGGGTCCGCTAACTATGGCTACACCTTC.

The rearrangement joins TRBV25-1 to TRBJ2-7; no clear D gene. Per germline, CDR1 MGHDK and CDR2 SYGVNS. The CDR3 extends over 15 amino acids. V was cut by 4 bases and J by 2 bases, with 15 bases left in between. CDR3 nucleotides: TGTGCCAGCAGTGCCATGACATCCGTAACCTACGAGCAGTACTTC. Translated: CASSAMTSVTYEQYF.

CDR3 residues: CASRGEKTQYF. CDR3 nucleotide sequence: TGTGCCAGCAGAGGAGAAAAGACCCAGTACTTC. This chain connects TRBV28 to TRBJ2-5; D is uncertain. Germline loops: CDR1 MDHEN, CDR2 SYDVKM. Trimming left V 6 bases short and J 6 bases short, with 8 bases between. The CDR3 covers 11 residues.

The chain links TRBV6-1 to TRBJ1-4; D is uncertain. CDR3 length: 15 residues. Germline V CDR1 and CDR2: MNHNS, SASEGT. The ends were cut back, 2 bases at V and 5 bases at J, with 12 bases in the middle. The DNA of the CDR3 is TGTGCCAGCAGTGAACAAGGGCATATCAATGAAAAACTGTTTTTT. Its protein product is CASSEQGHINEKLFF.

This chain uses TRBV28 with TRBJ2-7; 9 bases align to TRBD2. CDR3 size: 15 residues. Looked up from germline, CDR1 is MDHEN and CDR2 is SYDVKM. Trimming at V came to 6 bases and at J to 3 bases, leaving 9 bases not matched to a gene. As DNA, the CDR3 is TGTGCCAGCAGCCGAGGGGGACTAGCAGGCTACGAGCAGTACTTC. This translates into CASSRGGLAGYEQYF.

The rearrangement joins TRBV29-1 to TRBJ1-1; TRBD1 is a possible D gene (5 bases). The CDR3 runs to 12 residues. V gave up 4 bases and J gave up 4 bases, with 10 bases separating them. Germline V gene data show CDR1 as SQVTM and CDR2 as ANQGSEA. CDR3 protein: CSVVGGVTEAFF. In nucleotides, the CDR3 is TGCAGCGTTGTGGGGGGGGTCACTGAAGCTTTCTTT.

V usage is TRBV2 and J usage is TRBJ1-4, with 7 bases aligning to TRBD1. V lost 6 bases, J lost 5 bases, and 6 bases stayed unmatched. The CDR3 is made up of 14 amino acids. CDR1 and CDR2 from the germline V gene are SNHLY and FYNNEI. The CDR3 sequence is CASSANRGNEKLFF. The CDR3 region has the DNA TGTGCCAGCAGCGCAAACAGGGGCAATGAAAAACTGTTTTTT.

This clone was detected only once. This sample also contains other DNA sequences that code for the same CDR3. The genes are TRBV18 and TRBJ1-2; D possibly corresponds to TRBD1 (5 bases). The length of the CDR3 is 13 residues. Per the germline V gene, CDR1 is KGHSH and CDR2 is LQKENI. V shed 3 bases and J shed 1 base, with 6 bases lying between them. This CDR3 reads CASSPDSNYGYTF. Here the CDR3 DNA reads TGTGCCAGCTCACCCGACAGTAACTATGGCTACACCTTC.